The 16 T cell receptor beta chains below all came from one sample that was sequenced in a study of T cell responses to AZD1222 COVID-19 vaccine (dated by TCRdb to the early 2020s). The library was made by the immunoSEQ multiplex PCR assay. TCRdb's version of the immuneACCESS table is confined to in-frame rearrangements and falls short of the full clone set. An unresolved V gene accounts for under half of the shortfall where checked; the remainder is of unknown origin. For this sample the table gives under 200,000 clones, of which approximately 95% were detected only once. The top ten constitute approximately 3.9% of the sample. The sample's time point label, decoded: baseline before first vaccination. The sample was peripheral blood, taken on day 0 of AZD1222 vaccination. These receptors all come from an adult in good health.

The chain combines TRBV6-5 with TRBJ2-7, with TRBD2 matching 8 bases. The germline CDR1 and CDR2 sequences are MNHEY and SVGAGI. The CDR3 has 14 residues. The ends lost 7 bases at V and 5 bases at J; junction bases unmatched: 10. CDR3 loop: CASTLVGTRNEQYF. The CDR3 DNA is TGTGCCAGCACCCTCGTCGGGACTAGAAACGAGCAGTACTTC.

The CDR3 sequence: CASSLEQGWNQPQHF. The CDR3 DNA reads TGTGCCAGCAGCTTGGAGCAGGGCTGGAATCAGCCCCAGCATTTT. The rearrangement links TRBV7-6 to TRBJ1-5; D might be TRBD1 (5 bases). The germline V gene has CDR1 SGHVS and CDR2 FNYEAQ. V was clipped by 3 bases and J by 4 bases, with 13 bases between them. CDR3 length equals 15 residues.

The V call is TRBV18, the J call TRBJ1-1; weak D call: TRBD1 (6 bases). The germline V gene has CDR1 KGHSH and CDR2 LQKENI. The ends were cut back, 6 bases at V and 7 bases at J, with 12 bases in the middle. The CDR3 runs to 12 residues. CDR3 sequence reads: CASSPDRHEAFF. For the CDR3, the DNA is TGTGCCAGCTCCCCCGACAGGCATGAAGCTTTCTTT. Full variable domain (missing parts from reference TRBV18 and TRBJ1-1): NAGVMQNPRHLVRRRGQEARLRCSPMKGHSHVYWYRQLPEEGLKFMVYLQKENIIDESGMPKERFSAEFPKEGPSILRIQQVVRGDSAAYFCASSPDRHEAFFGQGTRLTVV.

V and J are TRBV2 and TRBJ2-5; TRBD2 agrees at 12 bases. There are 19 residues in the CDR3. Trimming at V came to 4 bases and at J to 0 bases, leaving 12 bases not matched to a gene. Germline CDR1 and CDR2: SNHLY and FYNNEI. The CDR3 loop reads CASSGRSSGRAAYQETQYF. The CDR3 DNA reads TGTGCCAGCAGTGGGAGGTCTAGCGGGAGGGCTGCGTACCAAGAGACCCAGTACTTC.

V gene TRBV4-1 combines with J gene TRBJ1-1, with TRBD1 matching 7 bases. Germline V gene data show CDR1 as MGHRA and CDR2 as YSYEKL. This CDR3 is 14 amino acids long. With 4 bases clipped from V and 5 bases from J, the junction kept 7 bases outside the gene matches. CDR3 region: CASSPRQGWTEAFF. CDR3 sequence (DNA): TGCGCCAGCAGCCCCCGACAGGGTTGGACTGAAGCTTTCTTT.

V and J are TRBV25-1 and TRBJ2-2; D unclear. The ends were cut back, 1 base at V and 5 bases at J, with 8 bases in the middle. The CDR3 has 14 amino acids. Germline V gene lookup returns CDR1 MGHDK and CDR2 SYGVNS. The CDR3 loop reads CASSESLRTGELFF. The CDR3 DNA follows: TGTGCCAGCAGTGAATCCCTACGAACCGGGGAGCTGTTTTTT.

The CDR3 protein is CASRGGQARGETQYF. For the CDR3, the DNA is TGTGCCAGTAGGGGAGGGCAGGCCCGCGGGGAGACCCAGTACTTC. The chain combines TRBV19 with TRBJ2-5, with 7 bases identical to TRBD2. The CDR3 spans 15 residues. With 6 bases clipped from V and 5 bases from J, the junction kept 12 bases outside the gene matches. Looked up from germline, CDR1 is LNHDA and CDR2 is SQIVND (reference sequence).

V usage is TRBV18 and J usage is TRBJ2-6, with D possibly matching TRBD2 (6 bases). Trimming cost V 1 base and J 0 bases, with 16 bases left between them. CDR1 and CDR2 (germline): KGHSH, LQKENI. There are 19 residues in the CDR3. CDR3 sequence: CASSPRGVEGISGANVLTF. The CDR3 nucleotides read TGTGCCAGCTCACCACGGGGGGTCGAAGGCATCTCTGGGGCCAACGTCCTGACTTTC. Full variable domain (outside the CDR3, taken from reference TRBV18 and TRBJ2-6): NAGVMQNPRHLVRRRGQEARLRCSPMKGHSHVYWYRQLPEEGLKFMVYLQKENIIDESGMPKERFSAEFPKEGPSILRIQQVVRGDSAAYFCASSPRGVEGISGANVLTFGAGSRLTVL.

As regards this clone: At the DNA level, this CDR3 is encoded by other sequences in the same sample as well. V and J are TRBV5-1 and TRBJ2-1; 8 positions match TRBD1. CDR1 SGHRS and CDR2 YFSETQ come from the germline V gene. This CDR3 has 15 residues. V shed 5 bases, J shed 4 bases, and the junction held 8 bases outside the gene matches. The CDR3 reads CASRPGTGSYNEQFF. The DNA of the CDR3 is TGCGCCAGCAGACCCGGGACAGGTTCATACAATGAGCAGTTCTTC.

The rearrangement uses TRBV3-1 (or the pseudogene TRBV3-2) and TRBJ1-2; D is unclear. Germline V gives CDR1 LGHDT, CDR2 YNNKEL (reference sequence). Trimming took off 2 bases at V and 5 bases at J, with 3 bases between the two ends. The CDR3 is 11 residues long. This chain's CDR3 is CASSQTYGYTF. CDR3 nucleotide sequence: TGTGCCAGCAGCCAAACGTATGGCTACACCTTC.

This rearrangement joins TRBV5-1 to TRBJ1-1; tentatively, D is TRBD1 (5 bases). Trimming cost V 1 base and J 0 bases, with 7 bases left between them. This CDR3 region has 14 residues. Per germline, CDR1 SGHRS and CDR2 YFSETQ. This chain's CDR3 is CASSLTGMNTEAFF. The DNA for the CDR3 is TGCGCCAGCAGCTTGACAGGAATGAACACTGAAGCTTTCTTT.

This sequence joins TRBV19 and TRBJ1-1; D not resolved. Trimming removed 5 bases from V and 1 base from J, with 11 bases in between. CDR1 is LNHDA and CDR2 is SQIVND in the germline V gene (reference sequence). The CDR3 has 14 amino acids. CDR3 region: CASSPDWGNTEAFF. The CDR3 region has the DNA TGTGCCAGTAGTCCCGACTGGGGGAACACTGAAGCTTTCTTT.

This rearrangement joins TRBV6-5 to TRBJ1-5, with 7 bases matching TRBD1. V shed 5 bases and J 4 bases; nucleotides not matched to a gene: 5. This CDR3 is built from 14 residues. Germline V gene data show CDR1 as MNHEY and CDR2 as SVGAGI. CDR3 sequence (DNA): TGTGCCAGCAGTCACAGGGGATATAATCAGCCCCAGCATTTT. It codes for CASSHRGYNQPQHF.

V usage is TRBV21-1 and J usage is TRBJ2-5. TRBV21-1 is given as a pseudogene. CDR3 length equals 13 residues. The CDR3 loop is CASVYREVETQYF. For the CDR3, the DNA is TGTGCCAGCGTTTACAGGGAGGTGGAGACCCAGTACTTC.

About this clone itself: An end of the junction does not agree with germline; a read error may underlie this. V gene TRBV6-5 combines with J gene TRBJ2-2, with 8 bases that match TRBD1. The CDR3 is 15 amino acids. Germline CDR1 and CDR2: MNHEY and SVGAGI. CDR3 bases: TGTGCCAGCAGTTACCAGGGGGCGAACATCGGGGAGCTGTTTTTT. This codes for CASSYQGANIGELFF.

The gene calls are TRBV3-1 (or the pseudogene TRBV3-2) and TRBJ2-3, with no clear D. CDR3 length equals 13 residues. Trimming pared 1 base from V and 12 bases from J, leaving 14 bases between. CDR1 and CDR2 from the germline V gene are LGHDT and YNNKEL (reference sequence). The CDR3 DNA reads TGTGCCAGCAGCCAAGGCCTGGACGACCCCCAGTATTTT. Protein sequence: CASSQGLDDPQYF.